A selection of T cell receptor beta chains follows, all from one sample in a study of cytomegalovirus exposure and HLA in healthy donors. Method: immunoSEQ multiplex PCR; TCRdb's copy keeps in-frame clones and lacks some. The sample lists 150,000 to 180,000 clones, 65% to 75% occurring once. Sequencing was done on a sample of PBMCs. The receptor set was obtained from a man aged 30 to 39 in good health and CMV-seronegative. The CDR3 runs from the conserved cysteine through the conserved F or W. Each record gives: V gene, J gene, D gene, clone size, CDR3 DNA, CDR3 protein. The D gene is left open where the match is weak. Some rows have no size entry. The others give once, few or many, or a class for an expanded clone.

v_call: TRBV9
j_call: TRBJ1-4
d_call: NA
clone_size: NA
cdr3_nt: TGTGCCAGCAGCGACAGTTCATGGAAGACAAATGAAAAACTGTTTTTT
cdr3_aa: CASSDSSWKTNEKLFF

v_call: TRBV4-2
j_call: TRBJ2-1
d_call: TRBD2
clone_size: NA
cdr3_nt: TGTGCCAGCAGCCAAGAACGGCTAGCGGGGCCTTGGTCCTACAATGAGCAGTTCTTC
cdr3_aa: CASSQERLAGPWSYNEQFF

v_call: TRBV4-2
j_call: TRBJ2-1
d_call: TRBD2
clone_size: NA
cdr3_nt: TGTGCCAGCAGCCAACCGGGACTAGCGGGGGGTCTTTCTCATAATGAGCAGTTCTTC
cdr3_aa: CASSQPGLAGGLSHNEQFF

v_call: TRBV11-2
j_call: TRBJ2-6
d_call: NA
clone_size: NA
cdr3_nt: TGTGCCAGCAGCTTAGATTTGGGGGGACCTGGGGCCAACGTCCTGACTTTC
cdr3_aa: CASSLDLGGPGANVLTF

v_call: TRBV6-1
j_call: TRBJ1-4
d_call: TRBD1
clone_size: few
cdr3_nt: TGTGCCAGCAGTGAAGGACAGGGGGGTAATGAAAAACTGTTTTTT
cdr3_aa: CASSEGQGGNEKLFF

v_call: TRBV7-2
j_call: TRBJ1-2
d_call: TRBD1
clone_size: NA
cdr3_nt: TGTGCCAGCAGCGCGGACAGGGACGGCTACACCTTC
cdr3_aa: CASSADRDGYTF

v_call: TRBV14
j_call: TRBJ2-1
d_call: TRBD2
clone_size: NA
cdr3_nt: TGTGCCAGCAGCCGGTTAGCGGGGGCCTACAATGAGCAGTTCTTC
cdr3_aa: CASSRLAGAYNEQFF

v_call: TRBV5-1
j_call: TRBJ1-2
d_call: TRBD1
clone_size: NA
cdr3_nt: TGCGCCAGCAGCTTGGGGCCAGGGGGCGGCTATGGCTACACCTTC
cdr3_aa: CASSLGPGGGYGYTF

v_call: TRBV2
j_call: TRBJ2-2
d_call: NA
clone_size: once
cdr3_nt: TGTGCCAGCAGGGACTACCCGAACACCGGGGAGCTGTTTTTT
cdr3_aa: CASRDYPNTGELFF

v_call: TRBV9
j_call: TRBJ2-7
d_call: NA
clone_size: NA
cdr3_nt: TGTGCCAGCAGCCCCTTTGTTTCGGGGTTGGACGAGCAGTACTTC
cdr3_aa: CASSPFVSGLDEQYF

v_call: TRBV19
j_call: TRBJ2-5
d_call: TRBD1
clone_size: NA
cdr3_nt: TGTGCCAGTAGTCCCGGACAGGGTCGGATGGAGACCCAGTACTTC
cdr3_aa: CASSPGQGRMETQYF

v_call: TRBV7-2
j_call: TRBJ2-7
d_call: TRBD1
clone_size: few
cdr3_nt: TGTGCCAGCAGCCGGGGACAGGGGTTTTCGTACGAGCAGTACTTC
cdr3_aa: CASSRGQGFSYEQYF

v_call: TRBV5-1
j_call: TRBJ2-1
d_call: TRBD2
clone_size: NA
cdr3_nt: TGCGCCAGCAGCTTGGTTGGTGCGGGGGGGCCTAGAAGTTATGAGCAGTTCTTC
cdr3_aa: CASSLVGAGGPRSYEQFF

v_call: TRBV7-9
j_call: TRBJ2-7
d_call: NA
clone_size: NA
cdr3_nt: TGTGCCAGCAGCTCCCATATCGACAGCTCCTACGAGCAGTACTTC
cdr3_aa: CASSSHIDSSYEQYF

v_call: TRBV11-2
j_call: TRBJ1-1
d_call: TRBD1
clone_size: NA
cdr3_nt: TGTGCCAGCAGCCCACAGGGGGCAGGCACTGAAGCTTTCTTT
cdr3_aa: CASSPQGAGTEAFF

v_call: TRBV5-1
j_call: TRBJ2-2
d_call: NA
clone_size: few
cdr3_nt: TGCGCCAGCAACAGAGAACTTGACACCGGGGAGCTGTTTTTT
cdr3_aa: CASNRELDTGELFF

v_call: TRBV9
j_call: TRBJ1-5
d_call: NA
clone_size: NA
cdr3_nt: TGTGCCAGCGGACAGAATCAGCCCCAGCATTTT
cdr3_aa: CASGQNQPQHF

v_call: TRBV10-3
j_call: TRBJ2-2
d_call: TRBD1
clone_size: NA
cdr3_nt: TGTGCCATCACCGTTACAGGGGACACCGGGGAGCTGTTTTTT
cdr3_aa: CAITVTGDTGELFF

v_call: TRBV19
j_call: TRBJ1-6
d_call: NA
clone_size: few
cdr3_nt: TGTGCCAGTGGCCCACCCCTCCACTTT
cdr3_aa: CASGPPLHF

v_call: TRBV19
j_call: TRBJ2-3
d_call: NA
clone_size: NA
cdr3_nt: TGTGCCAGTAGTCCACAGGGAAGGGGGACAGATACGCAGTATTTT
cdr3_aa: CASSPQGRGTDTQYF

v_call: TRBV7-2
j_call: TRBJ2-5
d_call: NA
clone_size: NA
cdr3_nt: TGTGCCAGCAGCTTAGCGCGGCAAGAGACCCAGTACTTC
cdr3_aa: CASSLARQETQYF

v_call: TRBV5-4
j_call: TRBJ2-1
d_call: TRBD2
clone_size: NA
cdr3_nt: TGTGCCAGCAGCTTGCCGGGACTAGCGGTCAATGAGCAGTTCTTC
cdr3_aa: CASSLPGLAVNEQFF

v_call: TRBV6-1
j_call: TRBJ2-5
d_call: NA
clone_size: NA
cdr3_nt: TGTGCCAGCAGCTCTCACCGGGACACCCAAGAGACCCAGTACTTC
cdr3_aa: CASSSHRDTQETQYF

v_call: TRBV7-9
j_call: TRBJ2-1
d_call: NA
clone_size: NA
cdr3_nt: TGTGCCAGCAGCTCCCAGGGTTGGGATTACAATGAGCAGTTCTTC
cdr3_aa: CASSSQGWDYNEQFF

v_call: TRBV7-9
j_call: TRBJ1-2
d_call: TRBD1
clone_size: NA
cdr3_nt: TGTGCCAGCAGCTCCCCGTGGGCGGAGGGGGCTTCTTATGGCTACACCTTC
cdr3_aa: CASSSPWAEGASYGYTF

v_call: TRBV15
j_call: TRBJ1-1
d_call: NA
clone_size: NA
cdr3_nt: TGTGCCACCAGCAGGGGAACAGGGAACACTGAAGCTTTCTTT
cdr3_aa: CATSRGTGNTEAFF

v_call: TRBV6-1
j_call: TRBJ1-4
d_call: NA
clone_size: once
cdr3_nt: TGTGCCAGCAGTGAAGCGGGGAGGGTAGGGGAAAAACTGTTTTTT
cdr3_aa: CASSEAGRVGEKLFF

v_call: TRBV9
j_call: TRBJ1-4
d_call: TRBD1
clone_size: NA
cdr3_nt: TGTGCCAGCAGCGCCCAGGGGGCTCAAGATGAAAAACTGTTTTTT
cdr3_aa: CASSAQGAQDEKLFF

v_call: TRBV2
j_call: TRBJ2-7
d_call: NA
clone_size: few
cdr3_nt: TGTGCCAGCAAGGAGACTGCCTCCTACGAGCAGTACTTC
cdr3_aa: CASKETASYEQYF

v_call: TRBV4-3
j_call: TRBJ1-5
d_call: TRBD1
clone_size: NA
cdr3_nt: TGCGCCAGCAGCCAGACAGGGGGCGCGGGACAGCCCCAGCATTTT
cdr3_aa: CASSQTGGAGQPQHF

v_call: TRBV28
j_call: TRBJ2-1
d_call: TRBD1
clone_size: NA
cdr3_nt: TGTGCCAGCAGTTTACCTCCGGGACAGGGGATGAGGCAGTTCTTC
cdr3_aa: CASSLPPGQGMRQFF

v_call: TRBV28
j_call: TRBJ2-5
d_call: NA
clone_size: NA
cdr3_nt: TGTGCCAGCAGTTCACAGGTTTTCCAAGAGACCCAGTACTTC
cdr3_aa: CASSSQVFQETQYF